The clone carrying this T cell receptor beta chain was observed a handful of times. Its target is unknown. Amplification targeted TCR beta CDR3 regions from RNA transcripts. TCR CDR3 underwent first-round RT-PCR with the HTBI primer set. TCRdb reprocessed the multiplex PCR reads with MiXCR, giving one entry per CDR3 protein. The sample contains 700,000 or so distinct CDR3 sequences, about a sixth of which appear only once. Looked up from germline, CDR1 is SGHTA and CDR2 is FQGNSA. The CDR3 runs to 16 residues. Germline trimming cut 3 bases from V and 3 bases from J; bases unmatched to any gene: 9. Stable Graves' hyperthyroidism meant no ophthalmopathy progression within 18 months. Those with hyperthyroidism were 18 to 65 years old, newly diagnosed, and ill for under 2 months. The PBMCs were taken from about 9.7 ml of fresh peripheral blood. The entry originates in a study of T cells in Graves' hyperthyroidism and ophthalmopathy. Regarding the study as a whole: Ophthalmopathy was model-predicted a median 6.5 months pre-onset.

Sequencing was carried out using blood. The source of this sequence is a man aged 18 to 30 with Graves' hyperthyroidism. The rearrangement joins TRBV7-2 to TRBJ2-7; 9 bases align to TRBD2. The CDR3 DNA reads TGTGCCAGCAGCTTCTCAGGACTAGCGAGAGGCTACGAGCAGTACTTC. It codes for CASSFSGLARGYEQYF.